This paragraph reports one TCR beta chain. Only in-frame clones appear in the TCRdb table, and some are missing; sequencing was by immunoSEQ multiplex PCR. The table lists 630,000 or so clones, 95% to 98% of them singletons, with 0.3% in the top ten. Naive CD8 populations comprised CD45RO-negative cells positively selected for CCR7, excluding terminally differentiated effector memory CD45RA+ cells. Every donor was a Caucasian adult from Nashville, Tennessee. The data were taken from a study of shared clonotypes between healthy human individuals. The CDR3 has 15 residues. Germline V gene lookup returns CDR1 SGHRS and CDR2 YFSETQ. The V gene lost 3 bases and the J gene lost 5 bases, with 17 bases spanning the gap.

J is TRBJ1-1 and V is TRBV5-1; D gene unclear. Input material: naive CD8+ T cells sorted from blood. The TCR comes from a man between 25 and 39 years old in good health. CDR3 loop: CASSSPDGGRTEAFF. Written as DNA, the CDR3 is TGCGCCAGCAGCTCCCCCGACGGAGGAAGGACTGAAGCTTTCTTT.